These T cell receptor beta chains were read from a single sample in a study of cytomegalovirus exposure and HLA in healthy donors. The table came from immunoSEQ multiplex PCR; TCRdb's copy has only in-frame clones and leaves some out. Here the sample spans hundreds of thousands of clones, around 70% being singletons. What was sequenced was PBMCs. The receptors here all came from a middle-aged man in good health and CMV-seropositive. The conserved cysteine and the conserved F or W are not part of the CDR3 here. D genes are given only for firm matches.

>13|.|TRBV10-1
ASSESDPSTDTQY
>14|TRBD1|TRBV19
ASRRGTGAAYTEAF
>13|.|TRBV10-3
AISESQAAGTEAF
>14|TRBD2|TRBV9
ASSAERGLSTDTQY
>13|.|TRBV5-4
ASSLAGGARAEAF
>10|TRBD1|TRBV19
ATGQNSYEQY
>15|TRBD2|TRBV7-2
ASSLGPLAGEAYEQY
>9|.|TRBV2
ATLVGETQY
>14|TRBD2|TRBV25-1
ASSPRGLAGAWTQY
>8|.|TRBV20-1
SASSDEQY
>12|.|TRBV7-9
ASSLAGGPGTQY
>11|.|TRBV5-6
ASSRQRGFEAF
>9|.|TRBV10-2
ARVTGYEQY